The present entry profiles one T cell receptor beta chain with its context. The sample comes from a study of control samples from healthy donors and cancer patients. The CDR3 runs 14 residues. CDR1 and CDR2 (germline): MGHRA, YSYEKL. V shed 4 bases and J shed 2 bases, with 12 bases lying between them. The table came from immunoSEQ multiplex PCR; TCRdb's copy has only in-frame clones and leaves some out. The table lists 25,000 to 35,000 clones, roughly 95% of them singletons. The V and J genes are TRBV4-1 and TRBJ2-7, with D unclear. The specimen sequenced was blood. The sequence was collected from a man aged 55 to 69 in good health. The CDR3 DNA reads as TGCGCCAGCAGCCCCAGATTTGGGGCCTACGAGCAGTACTTC. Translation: CASSPRFGAYEQYF.